This TCR beta chain emerged from a study of CDR3 diversity in severe acne. One entry per CDR3 protein results from TCRdb running MiXCR on the PCR reads. The sample contains some 84,000 distinct CDR3 sequences, 45% to 50% of which appear only once. The germline V and J ends were trimmed by 3 bases and 9 bases, with 17 bases remaining between them. Germline CDR1 is DFQATT and CDR2 is SNEGSKA (reference sequence). The CDR3 spans 14 residues. Sequenced material: blood. The receptor was isolated from a male donor in good health, serving as a control. The rearrangement uses TRBV20-1 and TRBJ1-4; D is perhaps TRBD1 (5 bases). The CDR3 spells CSASDERGMKKLFF. The CDR3 bases are TGCAGTGCTAGCGATGAACGGGGGATGAAAAAACTGTTTTTT.